The 20 T cell receptor beta chains presented below share a single source sample, sequenced in a study of CD8 T cells in ankylosing spondylitis. Points from the study as a whole: Apparently characteristic of ankylosing spondylitis blood was a TCR beta motif (fewer than 10 highly homologous variants).

TCRdb itself ran the 5' RACE reads through MiXCR, one entry per CDR3 protein. This table has 350,000 or so distinct CDR3 sequences, less than 9.5% appearing once. Antigen specificity for these receptors is unknown. Material for sequencing was blood, either unsorted or a sorted T cell fraction (not recorded which). The origin of the receptors is a male donor with ankylosing spondylitis.

This clonotype came up many times. The J gene is TRBJ1-5, the V gene TRBV6-1; D remains unclear. Trimming left V 8 bases short and J 0 bases short, with 11 bases between. CDR1 is MNHNS, CDR2 SASEGT, per germline. This CDR3 contains 14 residues. Here the CDR3 reads CASQERYSNQPQHF. The CDR3 bases are TGTGCCAGCCAGGAGCGTTATAGCAATCAGCCCCAGCATTTT.

V gene TRBV27 combines with J gene TRBJ2-5; unclear D gene. This CDR3 is 15 amino acids long. Germline-derived CDR1 and CDR2 are MNHEY and SMNVEV (reference sequence). V gave up 6 bases and J gave up 5 bases, with 19 bases separating them. CDR3 region: CASRDVGTIGETQYF. The CDR3 bases are TGTGCCAGCAGAGATGTAGGTACAATTGGGGAGACCCAGTACTTC.

This chain links TRBV7-9 with TRBJ1-5, with TRBD1 matching 7 bases. V dropped 4 bases and J dropped 3; count of bases not matched to a gene: 6. In germline, CDR1 is SEHNR, CDR2 FQNEAQ (reference sequence). The CDR3 length is 15 residues. The CDR3 coding sequence is TGTGCCAGCAGCTCGACAGGGACTTTCAATCAGCCCCAGCATTTT. This translates into CASSSTGTFNQPQHF.

This clonotype has more than one count but fewer than ten. J is TRBJ2-3 and V is TRBV12-3 or TRBV12-4; D is unclear. Trimming stripped 3 bases from V and 2 bases from J, with 18 bases between. The CDR3 runs 17 residues. The CDR3 loop reads CASSFVIGLPHTDTQYF. For the CDR3, the DNA is TGTGCCAGCAGTTTCGTCATAGGGCTACCACACACAGATACGCAGTATTTT.

In this sample, this clonotype turned up a few times. The gene calls are TRBV14 and TRBJ2-2; no firm D call. Germline V lookup: CDR1 SGHDN, CDR2 FVKESK. The V end was cut by 0 bases, the J end by 4 bases, with 6 bases between. The CDR3 spans 14 residues. The CDR3 region has the DNA TGTGCCAGCAGCCAAGATCGAGTCACCGGGGAGCTGTTTTTT. Protein product: CASSQDRVTGELFF.

This clonotype was seen a handful of times. The chain links TRBV10-2 to TRBJ2-7; D might be TRBD1 (5 bases). Germline loops: CDR1 WSHSY, CDR2 SAAADI. The CDR3 consists of 13 residues. The V and J ends lost 7 bases and 1 base respectively, with 11 bases between them. The CDR3 nucleotides are TGCGCCAGCATCAGGGTTGGGTCCTACGAGCAGTACTTC. Residues: CASIRVGSYEQYF.

The chain has TRBV7-2 and TRBJ2-7; 8 nucleotides match TRBD1. Germline V CDR1 and CDR2: SGHTA, FQGNSA. This CDR3 region has 16 residues. After removal of 5 bases from V and 2 bases from J, the junction contained 11 bases not matched to a gene. CDR3 DNA: TGTGCCAGCAGCCACAGACAGGGGCCCCCAACCTACGAGCAGTACTTC. It encodes CASSHRQGPPTYEQYF.

The gene calls are TRBV7-2 and TRBJ2-2; TRBD2 aligns across 10 bases. The CDR3 is 16 residues long. From germline, CDR1 is SGHTA and CDR2 FQGNSA. Trimming removed 1 base from V and 6 bases from J; junction bases left unmatched: 5. Here the CDR3 reads CASSLEGTSDPGELFF. The CDR3 DNA follows: TGTGCCAGCAGCTTAGAGGGGACTAGCGATCCCGGGGAGCTGTTTTTT.

In its sample, this clonotype was seen many times. This chain connects TRBV5-1 to TRBJ1-1; D not resolved. V lost 4 bases to trimming and J lost 3 bases, with 10 bases between them. The CDR3 spans 13 residues. Germline V gene sequence: CDR1 SGHRS, CDR2 YFSETQ. As DNA, the CDR3 is TGCGCCAGCAGCGTCGGTAGTGACACTGAAGCTTTCTTT. Translating gives CASSVGSDTEAFF.

The table lists this clonotype with a few counts. The V and J genes are TRBV29-1 and TRBJ2-5; 12 nucleotides agree with TRBD1. The CDR3 spans 15 residues. Trimming at V came to 7 bases and at J to 9 bases, leaving 15 bases not matched to a gene. CDR1 is SQVTM, CDR2 ANQGSEA, per germline. This chain's CDR3 is CSAEGGQGARGAQYF. In DNA form, the CDR3 reads TGCAGCGCCGAAGGGGGACAGGGGGCCCGAGGGGCCCAGTACTTC.

The V gene is TRBV20-1, the J gene TRBJ2-3; TRBD2 matches at 8 bases. CDR1 DFQATT and CDR2 SNEGSKA come from the germline V gene (reference sequence). CDR3 length equals 17 residues. Germline trimming cut 5 bases from V and 0 bases from J; bases unmatched to any gene: 13. The CDR3 is CSAHAGLAGASTDTQYF. CDR3 sequence (DNA): TGCAGTGCTCACGCTGGGCTAGCGGGCGCAAGCACAGATACGCAGTATTTT.

As regards this clonotype: Lacking the conserved final phenylalanine or tryptophan, this CDR3 likely reflects a read error. CDR3 amino acids: CASSLAGAPNSPLHL. The CDR3 DNA is TGTGCCAGCAGCTTAGCAGGGGCTCCCAATTCACCCCTCCACCTT. The chain is built from TRBV7-2 and TRBJ1-6; D might be TRBD1 (5 bases). V gave up 0 bases and J gave up 7 bases, with 10 bases separating them. The CDR3 spans 15 residues. The germline gives CDR1 SGHTA, CDR2 FQGNSA.

This clonotype was detected a few times. V and J are TRBV11-2 and TRBJ2-1; possibly TRBD2 for D (5 bases). Trimming cost V 0 bases and J 7 bases, with 10 bases left between them. CDR3 size: 14 residues. Germline assignment: CDR1 SGHAT and CDR2 FQNNGV. CDR3 coding DNA: TGTGCCAGCAGCTTAGAACGGACTTGGAATGAGCAGTTCTTC. This encodes CASSLERTWNEQFF.

This sequence joins TRBV11-2 and TRBJ1-2, with TRBD1 identical over 8 bases. The CDR3 has 19 residues. With 8 bases clipped from V and 3 bases from J, the junction kept 23 bases outside the gene matches. The germline V gene has CDR1 SGHAT and CDR2 FQNNGV. The CDR3 protein is CASLLGGWDRLFKDYGYTF. The CDR3 DNA reads as TGTGCCAGCCTACTGGGGGGTTGGGACAGGCTATTCAAAGACTATGGCTACACCTTC.

This clonotype was counted many times. This rearrangement joins TRBV11-2 to TRBJ2-2, with D perhaps being TRBD1 or TRBD2 (5 bases each). This CDR3 comprises 17 residues. The V and J ends lost 1 base and 6 bases respectively, with 18 bases between them. Looked up from germline, CDR1 is SGHAT and CDR2 is FQNNGV. The CDR3 spells CASSLVVWGRGAGELFF. For the CDR3, the DNA is TGTGCCAGCAGCTTAGTCGTTTGGGGGAGAGGGGCCGGGGAGCTGTTTTTT.

This clonotype was observed a few times. The V gene is TRBV4-1, the J gene TRBJ2-2; tentatively, D is TRBD2 (6 bases). The CDR3 contains 15 residues. Between the trimmed V and J ends, which lost 1 base and 5 bases, there was a span of 11 bases. Germline CDR1 MGHRA, CDR2 YSYEKL. CDR3 coding DNA: TGCGCCAGCAGCCAAGGGAGGGTCGAGACCGGGGAGCTGTTTTTT. Its protein is CASSQGRVETGELFF.

The rearrangement links TRBV12-3 or TRBV12-4 to TRBJ2-7, with 10 bases matching TRBD2. The CDR3 totals 15 residues. V lost 6 bases, J lost 1 base, and 6 bases stayed unmatched. The CDR3 sequence: CASRPSGRGSYEQYF. DNA for the CDR3: TGTGCCAGCAGACCGAGCGGGAGGGGGTCCTACGAGCAGTACTTC.

This clonotype was seen at least ten times. This chain connects TRBV12-3 or TRBV12-4 to TRBJ1-3; no clear D gene. Trimming shortened V by 6 bases and J by 5 bases, and 11 bases separated the two germline ends. The CDR3 loop spans 13 amino acids. In DNA, the CDR3 is TGTGCCAGCAGCGTCGACCGCCGAAACACCATATATTTT. It translates to CASSVDRRNTIYF.

This clonotype has a count of ten or more. The chain uses TRBV21-1 and TRBJ2-1; the table assigns TRBD2, which was not confirmed against the DNA. TRBV21-1 counts as a pseudogene. The CDR3 is 17 amino acids. The CDR3 here is CASSKEVREGLNNEQFF. DNA for the CDR3: TGTGCCAGCAGCAAAGAGGTCCGGGAGGGCCTCAACAATGAGCAGTTCTTC.

This clonotype was detected ten times or more. The chain combines TRBV18 with TRBJ2-2; 7 bases agree with TRBD2. Trimming cost V 1 base and J 1 base; bases outside gene matches: 6. From germline, CDR1 is KGHSH and CDR2 LQKENI. This CDR3 spans 17 amino acids. The CDR3 reads CASSPRLGGRNTGELFF. The CDR3 bases are TGTGCCAGCTCACCACGACTGGGCGGGAGGAACACCGGGGAGCTGTTTTTT.